These 20 T cell receptor beta chains share one sample of origin, sequenced in a study of T cell responses to AZD1222 COVID-19 vaccine. Assay: immunoSEQ multiplex PCR; the TCRdb copy retains only in-frame clones and omits some. The sample holds some 80,000 clones, 70% to 90% seen once. The starting material was peripheral blood, obtained 28 days after the second dose of the MenACWY control vaccine. The receptor source for this set is an adult who received the MenACWY meningococcal vaccine as a control.

The chain carries TRBV11-2 and TRBJ1-1; D possibly corresponds to TRBD1 (6 bases). The CDR3 extends over 13 amino acids. V dropped 5 bases and J dropped 1 base, with 8 bases sitting between them. Germline V gene sequence: CDR1 SGHAT, CDR2 FQNNGV. Here the CDR3 reads CASSIRGNTEAFF. DNA of the CDR3: TGTGCCAGCAGCATCAGGGGGAACACTGAAGCTTTCTTT.

This clone was detected only once. The chain is built from TRBV7-7 and TRBJ2-3; D uncertain. The CDR3 has 15 residues. Trimming cost V 2 bases and J 0 bases, with 9 bases left between them. The germline gives CDR1 SSHAT, CDR2 FNYEAQ (reference sequence). CDR3 in amino acids: CASSLKQVSTDTQYF. In DNA, the CDR3 is TGTGCCAGCAGCTTAAAGCAGGTCAGCACAGATACGCAGTATTTT.

This rearrangement joins TRBV6-2 or TRBV6-3 to TRBJ1-1; D is perhaps TRBD1 (5 bases). The CDR3 loop spans 16 amino acids. CDR1 and CDR2 (germline): MNHEY, SVGEGT. Deletions cut 5 bases from V and 0 bases from J, with 16 bases between. CDR3 in DNA: TGTGCCAGCAGTAGCATCCTTGGGGGTCTGAACACTGAAGCTTTCTTT. It specifies CASSSILGGLNTEAFF.

The gene calls are TRBV7-9 and TRBJ2-3, with 11 nucleotides matching TRBD2. This CDR3 is built from 15 residues. V lost 5 bases to trimming and J lost 4 bases; unmatched junction nucleotides: 5. Germline CDR1 reads SEHNR; CDR2 reads FQNEAQ (reference sequence). CDR3 DNA sequence: TGTGCCAGCAGCCGACTAGCGGGGTTTGCAGATACGCAGTATTTT. Translated, it gives CASSRLAGFADTQYF.

The rearrangement joins TRBV7-9 to TRBJ2-5; D perhaps matches TRBD1 (5 bases). Trimming pared 5 bases from V and 1 base from J, leaving 11 bases between. This CDR3 is 14 amino acids long. Germline-derived CDR1 and CDR2 are SEHNR and FQNEAQ (reference sequence). Here the CDR3 DNA reads TGTGCCAGCAGCCGTGACAGCGTCCAAGAGACCCAGTACTTC. Its protein is CASSRDSVQETQYF.

In this sample, this clone turned up once. The chain employs TRBV28 and TRBJ1-2; D is possibly TRBD1 (6 bases). The V and J ends lost 7 bases and 4 bases respectively, with 22 bases between them. CDR3 length: 16 residues. The germline gives CDR1 MDHEN, CDR2 SYDVKM. The CDR3 reads CASIQGRAGWVYGYTF. DNA for the CDR3: TGTGCCAGCATCCAGGGGAGGGCTGGCTGGGTCTATGGCTACACCTTC.

The chain uses TRBV6-6 and TRBJ1-3, with D perhaps TRBD1 (6 bases). There are 13 residues in the CDR3. V dropped 7 bases and J dropped 4 bases, with 11 bases sitting between them. Germline CDR1 MNHNY, CDR2 SVGAGI (reference sequence). The CDR3 loop is CASNPDRGNTIYF. The CDR3 DNA reads as TGTGCCAGCAACCCGGACAGAGGAAACACCATATATTTT.

The chain links TRBV19 to TRBJ1-4; 9 nucleotides align to TRBD1. CDR1 LNHDA and CDR2 SQIVND come from the germline V gene (reference sequence). The CDR3 runs to 15 residues. Trimming cost V 5 bases and J 4 bases; bases outside gene matches: 5. The CDR3 sequence is CASSPRGQGNEKLFF. CDR3 DNA: TGTGCCAGTAGTCCCCGGGGACAGGGTAATGAAAAACTGTTTTTT.

The chain joins TRBV15 to TRBJ2-1; TRBD2 might be the D (7 bases). The CDR3 contains 13 residues. V lost 8 bases, J lost 7 bases, and 15 bases lay in between. Germline V gene lookup returns CDR1 LNHNV and CDR2 YYDKDF (reference sequence). The CDR3 DNA reads TGTGCCACCGCTTTAGGGGGGGAAAATGAGCAGTTCTTC. Its protein is CATALGGENEQFF.

The V gene is TRBV7-2, the J gene TRBJ2-5; D not resolved. The V and J ends lost 2 bases and 5 bases respectively, with 12 bases between them. The germline gives CDR1 SGHTA, CDR2 FQGNSA. The CDR3 is made up of 14 amino acids. The CDR3 DNA reads as TGTGCCAGCAGCTTATTTAAGAGTGTGGAGACCCAGTACTTC. This sequence encodes CASSLFKSVETQYF.

The gene calls are TRBV6-1 and TRBJ1-6; maybe TRBD1 (5 bases). The CDR3 covers 15 residues. Deletions cut 1 base from V and 7 bases from J, with 11 bases between. Germline CDR1 MNHNS, CDR2 SASEGT. The CDR3 region has the DNA TGTGCCAGCAGTGAAGTCAAGGCAGGGAATTCACCCCTCCACTTT. It encodes CASSEVKAGNSPLHF.

The rearrangement links TRBV7-2 to TRBJ1-6; 10 bases are shared with TRBD1. V gave up 8 bases and J gave up 9 bases; unmatched junction bases: 7. Germline V gene sequence: CDR1 SGHTA, CDR2 FQGNSA. This CDR3 has 14 residues. The CDR3, as DNA: TGTGCCAGCGAACTAGGACAGGGGGGTTCACCCCTCCACTTT. Residues: CASELGQGGSPLHF.

The chain links TRBV6-5 to TRBJ1-2, with D hard to call. Looked up from germline, CDR1 is MNHEY and CDR2 is SVGAGI. The length of the CDR3 is 13 residues. Trimming took off 8 bases at V and 5 bases at J, with 15 bases between the two ends. CDR3 residues: CASGSSRYYGYTF. In nucleotides, the CDR3 is TGTGCCAGCGGTTCCTCCAGGTATTATGGCTACACCTTC.

This chain uses TRBV3-1 (or the pseudogene TRBV3-2) with TRBJ1-2; 7 bases line up with TRBD1. The CDR3 totals 17 residues. Germline values: CDR1 LGHDT, CDR2 YNNKEL (reference sequence). V shed 0 bases and J 4 bases; nucleotides not matched to a gene: 11. CDR3 DNA: TGTGCCAGCAGCCAAGATCCCGCAGGAGGGGGCCTCTATGGCTACACCTTC. Translating gives CASSQDPAGGGLYGYTF.

The chain is built from TRBV5-6 and TRBJ2-3; no definite D call. The germline gives CDR1 SGHDT, CDR2 YYEEEE. The CDR3 spans 14 residues. Trimming removed 0 bases from V and 4 bases from J, with 9 bases in between. The CDR3: CASSLGRHPDTQYF. The CDR3 nucleotides are TGTGCCAGCAGCTTGGGAAGGCATCCAGATACGCAGTATTTT.

The chain links TRBV18 to TRBJ1-4; D unclear. With 4 bases removed from V and 8 bases from J, the gap between germline ends came to 11 bases. Germline values: CDR1 KGHSH, CDR2 LQKENI. CDR3 size: 13 residues. In DNA form, the CDR3 reads TGTGCCAGCTCACAGGGAGGTGAGGAAAAACTGTTTTTT. Amino acid sequence: CASSQGGEEKLFF.

The V call is TRBV19, the J call TRBJ1-2; D ambiguous. Looked up from germline, CDR1 is LNHDA and CDR2 is SQIVND (reference sequence). The CDR3 is 16 residues long. Trimming took off 5 bases at V and 5 bases at J, with 21 bases between the two ends. The CDR3 loop is CASSDASGFLGYGYTF. The CDR3 DNA reads as TGTGCCAGTAGTGATGCTTCGGGGTTTCTGGGGTATGGCTACACCTTC.

This clone was found once. This chain connects TRBV7-2 to TRBJ2-6; D remains ambiguous. CDR1 and CDR2 (germline): SGHTA, FQGNSA. This CDR3 comprises 15 residues. The V and J ends lost 1 base and 2 bases respectively, with 6 bases between them. CDR3 bases: TGTGCCAGCAGCTTAGGTGTTGCTGGGGCCAACGTCCTGACTTTC. The encoded protein is CASSLGVAGANVLTF.

About this clone itself: At one of its ends the junction is not consistent with the germline gene, which may arise from a read error. The chain joins TRBV3-1 (or the pseudogene TRBV3-2) to TRBJ2-1; the match to TRBD2 covers 8 bases. The germline V gene encodes CDR1 LGHDT and CDR2 YNNKEL (reference sequence). The CDR3 runs to 15 residues. The CDR3 DNA is TGTGCCAGCAGCCAAAACGGGGGGGCCTATAATGAGCAGTTCTTC. This codes for CASSQNGGAYNEQFF.

The chain links TRBV6-6 to TRBJ2-7; no clear D gene. The CDR3 sequence is 13 residues long. Trimming removed 4 bases from V and 0 bases from J, with 7 bases in between. Per germline, CDR1 MNHNY and CDR2 SVGAGI (reference sequence). CDR3 sequence (DNA): TGTGCCAGCAGTTCGCCCGACTCCTACGAGCAGTACTTC. Encoded protein: CASSSPDSYEQYF.